The text below deals with one TCR beta chain. This clonotype was recorded many times. Its antigen is unknown. No per-base quality is available; no much larger clone lies one base away. The V and J ends are trimmed by 1 base and 9 bases, leaving 15 bases between them. Based on the germline V gene, the CDR1 and CDR2 sequences are MDHEN and SYDVKM. The CDR3 numbers 14 residues from cysteine through phenylalanine. The retained sequence is limited to the CDR3, 42 bases, with the frame set at the first base. The data belong to a study of regulatory T cells in long-lasting Graves disease (dated by TCRdb to about 2021). With regard to the full study: Persistent Graves' disease meant more than 5 years of antithyroid drug treatment with TSH receptor autoantibodies that stayed positive. Patients with persistent Graves' disease were compared with patients with newly diagnosed Graves' disease using TCR sequencing and RNA sequencing of peripheral blood. The study was conducted in China and was registered as a clinical trial. A total of 33 samples underwent TCR sequencing: some 13 from persistent and roughly 20 from newly diagnosed Graves' disease patients. In the clinical cohort, patients with persistent Graves' disease had used antithyroid drugs for an average of about 10.3 years.

The research as a whole found: More public clonotypes were shared among persistent patients (under 3,000) than among newly diagnosed patients (just under 1,000). Persistent Graves' disease patients showed lower TCR Shannon entropy and fewer highly expanded clones than newly diagnosed patients, suggesting clonal expansion. As a limitation, the authors acknowledged that the small sample size may reduce accuracy. Only peripheral blood was studied, because thyroid tissue, the primary lesion, was inaccessible. Sequencing and analysis were restricted to the TCR beta chain. TRBV28, TRBJ1-2 and TRBJ2-5 were preferentially used in persistent disease, while TRBV20-1 and TRBJ2-1 were favored in newly diagnosed disease.

The sample's time point label is to be understood as: persistent/refractory GD, antithyroid drugs over 5 years with positive TRAb. For both TCR sequencing and RNA sequencing, RNA was extracted from PBMCs using TRIzol. Graves' disease was diagnosed according to American Thyroid Association guidelines. Recruitment of patients was carried out at an endocrinology department in Xi'an, China. Each patient gave approximately 9.7 milliliters of peripheral blood, collected in an EDTA anticoagulant tube. PBMCs were isolated by Ficoll Paque Plus density gradient separation without further T cell sorting. An Agilent 2100 Bioanalyzer and agarose gel were used to assess RNA quality, and a NanoDrop 2000 was used to measure RNA concentration. Receptor libraries were prepared by multiplex PCR. Sequencing was performed on an Illumina HiSeq 4000. To build TCR beta libraries, CDR3 regions were amplified by Arm-PCR using iRepertoire HTBI primers. Before sequencing, the PCR products went through gel purification. On the study's bioinformatics: A total of some 60 TRBV and 14 TRBJ segments were identified across samples and were used for gene usage analysis of CDR3 amino acid clonotypes. Filtered high-quality paired reads were merged into contigs using COPE and FqMerger. BLAST was used to align contigs to the IMGT TRBV, TRBD and TRBJ reference genes, and CDR3 was defined following IMGT. Highly expanded clones were defined as clonotypes with a frequency above 0.1%. Shannon entropy was used to measure repertoire diversity, and the Gini coefficient was used to measure V-J evenness. A clonotype was considered public if more than one individual shared it. TCRdb trimmed public reads at Q25 via fastp, called clones via MiXCR and kept in-frame beta chains. For every CDR3 protein sequence, its rows merge into one entry that carries the most common genes and DNA. Here the V and J calls rest on TCRdb's processing, not on the authors' analysis. Present in this sample are a few hundred thousand distinct CDR3 sequences, approximately 22% of which were seen just once. The ten largest account for around an eighth of the sample.

The sequence was collected from a female donor with Graves disease. Sequencing used peripheral blood mononuclear cells (PBMCs), obtained when the disease was refractory, from a patient treated with antithyroid drugs. Recombination joined TRBV28 with TRBJ2-5, with a tentative D call of TRBD1 or TRBD2, each matching 6 bases. CDR3 sequence: CASSLSGGGGPQYF. The DNA reads as follows: TGTGCCAGCAGTTTATCCGGCGGAGGGGGGCCCCAGTACTTC. The CDR3 plus the reference TRBV28 and TRBJ2-5 genes for the other parts give the full variable domain: DVKVTQSSRYLVKRTGEKVFLECVQDMDHENMFWYRQDPGLGLRLIYFSYDVKMKEKGDIPEGYSVSREKKERFSLILESASTNQTSMYLCASSLSGGGGPQYFGPGTRLLVL.